These 8 T cell receptor beta chains share one sample of origin, sequenced in a study of TIL therapy for anti-PD-1-resistant metastatic lung cancer (dated by TCRdb to the early 2020s). Using bias-controlled multiplex PCR with the immunoSEQ v3 hsTCRB kit, the TCR beta CDR3 regions were amplified from genomic DNA. Here the immuneACCESS table is served through TCRdb, limited to in-frame sequences with V and J called. Missing clones are a known gap in these copies; in checked studies unresolved V genes cover under half, and the rest lacks a known reason. Counted in this sample were about 60,000 clones; roughly 87% of them appeared once. The ten largest clones add up to around 2.6% of the sample. The time point label corresponds to: pre-treatment sample, taken before nivolumab and TIL therapy. The starting material was blood, obtained at baseline. The receptors originated from a person aged 25-79 years with non-small cell lung cancer.

The CDR3: CAWTAGGPGNEQFF. CDR3 nucleotide sequence: TGTGCCTGGACGGCGGGGGGGCCCGGGAATGAGCAGTTCTTC. The chain carries TRBV30 and TRBJ2-1; 9 bases are a match to TRBD2. V lost 4 bases and J lost 7; bases outside the gene matches: 8. Germline CDR1 reads GTSNPN; CDR2 reads SVGIG (reference sequence). The CDR3 runs to 14 residues.

This clone was detected only a few times. The chain couples TRBV6-5 to TRBJ2-2; the D gene is possibly TRBD1 (6 bases). CDR3 size: 16 residues. The germline V gene has CDR1 MNHEY and CDR2 SVGAGI. The V and J ends lost 2 bases and 4 bases respectively, with 14 bases between them. The CDR3 region is CASSYTADRFTGELFF. CDR3 DNA: TGTGCCAGCAGTTACACAGCGGACAGATTCACCGGGGAGCTGTTTTTT.

CDR3 sequence (DNA): TGTGCCAGCAGCTTAACGTCTGGAAACACCATATATTTT. Translating gives CASSLTSGNTIYF. The V and J genes are TRBV27 and TRBJ1-3; D unresolved. The CDR3 contains 13 residues. CDR1 is MNHEY and CDR2 is SMNVEV in the germline V gene (reference sequence). Trimming removed 6 bases from V and 1 base from J, with 7 bases in between.

The rearrangement joins TRBV9 to TRBJ2-3, with D possibly being TRBD2 (5 bases). V dropped 3 bases and J dropped 2 bases, with 10 bases sitting between them. CDR3 length: 14 residues. Looked up from germline, CDR1 is SGDLS and CDR2 is YYNGEE. DNA of the CDR3: TGTGCCAGCAGCGGAGGACTCCACACAGATACGCAGTATTTT. Its translation is CASSGGLHTDTQYF. Combining the CDR3 with reference TRBV9 and TRBJ2-3 gives the whole variable domain DSGVTQTPKHLITATGQRVTLRCSPRSGDLSVYWYQQSLDQGLQFLIQYYNGEERAKGNILERFSAQQFPDLHSELNLSSLELGDSALYFCASSGGLHTDTQYFGPGTRLTVL.

The CDR3 spells CASSLAQGPYGYTF. CDR3 nucleotide sequence: TGTGCCAGCAGCTTAGCGCAGGGACCCTATGGCTACACCTTC. The V gene is TRBV7-2, the J gene TRBJ1-2, with D perhaps TRBD1 (5 bases). V shed 0 bases and J shed 4 bases, with 9 bases lying between them. The CDR3 consists of 14 residues. Germline lookup yields CDR1 SGHTA and CDR2 FQGNSA. The whole variable domain, filled in from reference TRBV7-2 and TRBJ1-2, reads GAGVSQSPSNKVTEKGKDVELRCDPISGHTALYWYRQSLGQGLEFLIYFQGNSAPDKSGLPSDRFSAERTGGSVSTLTIQRTQQEDSAVYLCASSLAQGPYGYTFGSGTRLTVV.

The genes are TRBV3-1 (or the pseudogene TRBV3-2) and TRBJ1-1, with a weak D call TRBD1 (5 bases). Trimming took 0 bases from V and 9 from J, leaving 11 bases between them. The CDR3 consists of 13 residues. CDR1 LGHDT and CDR2 YNNKEL come from the germline V gene (reference sequence). Here the CDR3 DNA reads TGTGCCAGCAGCCAAGATCAAGGGGTTCAAGCTTTCTTT. Its protein is CASSQDQGVQAFF.

This rearrangement joins TRBV7-6 to TRBJ2-1; weak D call: TRBD2 (6 bases). The CDR3 loop spans 16 amino acids. V dropped 0 bases and J dropped 4 bases, with 13 bases sitting between them. Germline V gene sequence: CDR1 SGHVS, CDR2 FNYEAQ. CDR3 amino acids: CASSLAWGVGYNEQFF. The CDR3, as DNA: TGTGCCAGCAGCTTAGCGTGGGGGGTAGGGTACAATGAGCAGTTCTTC.

This clone was found a few times. This chain joins TRBV28 and TRBJ1-1; D unresolved. The CDR3 loop spans 14 amino acids. Germline lookup yields CDR1 MDHEN and CDR2 SYDVKM. Trimming pared 5 bases from V and 10 bases from J, leaving 20 bases between. The CDR3 sequence is CASSPAIFGFGAFF. CDR3 bases: TGTGCCAGCAGTCCCGCCATTTTTGGGTTCGGAGCTTTCTTT.